This TCR beta chain derives from a study of blood T cell repertoires in COVID-19. On the study more broadly: The samples span acute and convalescent COVID-19 from the United States, Italy and Spain.

Germline CDR1 SGHVS, CDR2 FQNEAQ. V was clipped by 4 bases and J by 6 bases; unmatched bases: 6. The CDR3 covers 14 residues. In the original analysis: Nucleated cell number was recorded as an estimate derived from reference gene primer amplification. The assay was immunoSEQ multiplex PCR, and TCRdb's table has in-frame clones only and misses some. That table supplies the V and J calls and clone size; D and trimming were determined from the DNA. Seen here are 130,000 to 150,000 clones, over 75% observed once, and the top ten hold 1.2%. Recruitment covered some 25 US areas and drew participants whose ages spanned roughly 18 to 90 years. Participants reported their clinical history, and cohort assignment relied on those reports.

The genes are TRBV7-8 and TRBJ2-1; 7 positions agree with TRBD2. The sequenced sample was PBMCs or T cells enriched from blood (not recorded which). This receptor was taken from a woman aged 25 to 45 with acute COVID-19. The CDR3 reads CASSWQAGTNEQFF. CDR3 sequence (DNA): TGTGCCAGCAGCTGGCAAGCGGGGACCAATGAGCAGTTCTTC.